Listed below are T cell receptor beta chains from one sample, sequenced in a study of CD8 T cells in Susac syndrome. In TCRdb, the immunoSEQ multiplex PCR reads were re-called with MiXCR into one record per CDR3 protein. The sample yields 150,000 to 200,000 distinct CDR3 sequences, 95% seen once. The sample taken for sequencing was CD4+ T cells from PBMCs. These TCRs come from a human donor with multiple sclerosis. CDR3s include the opening cysteine and the closing phenylalanine or tryptophan. The D gene is left open where the match is weak. Not every row has a clone size; where given, it reads once, few, many or a size class.

cdr3_aa	cdr3_nt	d_call	j_call	clone_size	v_call
CASKDPSYEQYF	TGTGCCAGCAAGGACCCCTCCTACGAGCAGTACTTC	-	TRBJ2-7	-	TRBV6-5
CASSQAQNYGYTF	TGCGCCAGCAGCCAAGCGCAGAACTATGGCTACACCTTC	-	TRBJ1-2	-	TRBV4-1
CASSLDRLNTEAFF	TGTGCCAGCAGCTTGGACAGGTTGAACACTGAAGCTTTCTTT	TRBD1	TRBJ1-1	few	TRBV7-9
CASSQGAGVPTQYF	TGCGCCAGCAGCCAGGGGGCGGGAGTTCCTACGCAGTATTTT	-	TRBJ2-3	-	TRBV5-1
CASSPWTGGKPNQPQHF	TGTGCCAGCAGTCCCTGGACAGGGGGCAAGCCCAATCAGCCCCAGCATTTT	TRBD1	TRBJ1-5	-	TRBV12-3/TRBV12-4
CASSQDRTGSSTDTQYF	TGTGCCAGCAGCCAAGATCGGACTGGGTCTAGCACAGATACGCAGTATTTT	-	TRBJ2-3	-	TRBV3-1
CASSLERVLTGANVLTF	TGTGCCAGCAGCCTAGAGAGGGTTCTAACTGGGGCCAACGTCCTGACTTTC	-	TRBJ2-6	-	TRBV7-9
CASSVALDTQYF	TGTGCCAGCAGCGTAGCTCTGGATACGCAGTATTTT	-	TRBJ2-3	-	TRBV9
CASSLSGIEAFF	TGTGCCAGCAGTTTATCAGGGATTGAAGCTTTCTTT	-	TRBJ1-1	-	TRBV12-3/TRBV12-4
CASSQDGQGAPRAFF	TGCGCCAGCAGCCAAGATGGGCAGGGGGCGCCTAGAGCTTTCTTT	TRBD1	TRBJ1-1	-	TRBV4-1
CSANPLAGGLETQYF	TGCAGTGCTAACCCTCTGGCGGGAGGCCTCGAGACCCAGTACTTC	TRBD2	TRBJ2-5	-	TRBV20-1
CASSPGTPMGNTGELFF	TGTGCCAGTAGCCCCGGGACACCGATGGGAAACACCGGGGAGCTGTTTTTT	-	TRBJ2-2	-	TRBV19
CASRSSPGQGAGEAFF	TGTGCCAGCAGATCTTCTCCGGGACAGGGGGCTGGGGAAGCTTTCTTT	TRBD1	TRBJ1-1	-	TRBV28
CAWSADGQETQYF	TGTGCCTGGAGTGCGGACGGCCAAGAGACCCAGTACTTC	-	TRBJ2-5	-	TRBV30
CASSLEGRDYEQQYF	TGTGCCAGCAGCTTAGAGGGCAGAGATTACGAGCAGCAGTACTTC	-	TRBJ2-7	-	TRBV7-8
CASSDFGGTEAFF	TGTGCCAGCAGTGATTTCGGGGGGACTGAAGCTTTCTTT	-	TRBJ1-1	few	TRBV2
CSARDGDRDYTDTQYF	TGCAGTGCTAGAGATGGGGACAGGGATTACACAGATACGCAGTATTTT	TRBD1	TRBJ2-3	-	TRBV20-1
CSARSRTTPYEQYF	TGCAGTGCTAGATCGCGGACAACTCCCTACGAGCAGTACTTC	-	TRBJ2-7	-	TRBV20-1
CASRPNLASGSEQFF	TGTGCCAGCAGACCTAACTTGGCGTCGGGGAGTGAGCAGTTCTTC	-	TRBJ2-1	-	TRBV12-3/TRBV12-4
CASGDRAEAFF	TGTGCCAGCGGAGACAGGGCTGAAGCTTTCTTT	TRBD1	TRBJ1-1	-	TRBV2
CSANLQGGLAGYTF	TGCAGCGCTAATCTACAGGGGGGCCTTGCAGGCTACACCTTC	TRBD1	TRBJ1-2	-	TRBV29-1
CASGLDSGPYEQYF	TGTGCCAGCGGCCTGGACAGCGGACCCTACGAGCAGTACTTC	-	TRBJ2-7	-	TRBV6-5
CASSQDAQTYEQYF	TGCGCCAGCAGCCAAGATGCCCAGACCTACGAGCAGTACTTC	-	TRBJ2-7	-	TRBV4-3
CASRLQGANTGELFF	TGTGCCAGCAGGTTACAGGGGGCGAACACCGGGGAGCTGTTTTTT	TRBD1	TRBJ2-2	-	TRBV5-6
CASSQDGGETQYF	TGTGCCAGCAGCCAAGATGGCGGAGAGACCCAGTACTTC	-	TRBJ2-5	-	TRBV3-1
CASSQERQYNEQFF	TGTGCCAGCAGCCAAGAACGGCAATACAATGAGCAGTTCTTC	-	TRBJ2-1	-	TRBV3-1
CASSQDPYNEQFF	TGCGCCAGCAGCCAAGATCCATACAATGAGCAGTTCTTC	-	TRBJ2-1	once	TRBV4-1
CASSKGQLSSYNEQFF	TGTGCCAGCAGCAAGGGACAGCTATCTTCCTACAATGAGCAGTTCTTC	TRBD1	TRBJ2-1	-	TRBV5-4
CASSQDTGAAYGYTF	TGTGCCAGCAGCCAAGATACAGGGGCTGCCTATGGCTACACCTTC	TRBD1	TRBJ1-2	-	TRBV14
CSAPGLAGGYNEQFF	TGCAGTGCGCCCGGACTAGCGGGGGGCTACAATGAGCAGTTCTTC	TRBD2	TRBJ2-1	-	TRBV20-1
CAISAQNYGYTF	TGTGCCATCAGTGCCCAGAACTATGGCTACACCTTC	-	TRBJ1-2	-	TRBV10-3
CATSGGLASYNEQFF	TGTGCCACCAGCGGGGGACTAGCCTCCTACAATGAGCAGTTCTTC	TRBD2	TRBJ2-1	-	TRBV15
CASSVEGGAVAYEQYF	TGTGCCAGCAGCGTAGAGGGAGGAGCGGTAGCCTACGAGCAGTACTTC	-	TRBJ2-7	-	TRBV9
CAWSRLGSPLHF	TGTGCCTGGAGTAGGCTGGGTTCACCCCTCCACTTT	-	TRBJ1-6	once	TRBV30
CASSPPVVSETQYF	TGTGCCAGCTCACCGCCAGTGGTGTCGGAGACCCAGTACTTC	-	TRBJ2-5	-	TRBV18
CASSLVAAPYEQYF	TGTGCCAGCAGCTTGGTGGCCGCTCCTTATGAGCAGTACTTC	-	TRBJ2-7	-	TRBV5-6
CASSQVLSEVSGNTIYF	TGCGCCAGCAGCCAAGTCCTCTCCGAGGTCTCTGGAAACACCATATATTTT	-	TRBJ1-3	once	TRBV4-3
CASGPHTRRNSNQPQHF	TGTGCTAGTGGTCCCCACACCCGGCGCAATAGCAATCAGCCCCAGCATTTT	-	TRBJ1-5	-	TRBV12-5
CSVAGTSGTDTQYF	TGCAGCGTTGCCGGGACTAGCGGGACAGATACGCAGTATTTT	TRBD2	TRBJ2-3	-	TRBV29-1
CASSFLRQRGVVTDTQYF	TGTGCCAGCAGTTTCCTCCGCCAGCGGGGGGTCGTCACAGATACGCAGTATTTT	TRBD2	TRBJ2-3	-	TRBV28
CASSLSLGAGGFSYNEQFF	TGTGCCAGCAGTTTATCTCTGGGGGCGGGGGGCTTTTCATACAATGAGCAGTTCTTC	TRBD2	TRBJ2-1	once	TRBV27
CASSPLGQNTEAFF	TGTGCCAGCTCACCCCTTGGACAGAACACTGAAGCTTTCTTT	-	TRBJ1-1	-	TRBV18
CASSLKAGAYNEQFF	TGTGCCAGCAGCTTAAAGGCGGGGGCCTACAATGAGCAGTTCTTC	TRBD2	TRBJ2-1	-	TRBV7-3
CASSRRQGAFPNGQYGYTF	TGCGCCAGCAGCCGTCGACAGGGGGCCTTCCCGAACGGACAGTATGGCTACACCTTC	TRBD1	TRBJ1-2	-	TRBV10-1
CAWSALRRGPGYTF	TGTGCCTGGAGTGCCCTCCGGAGGGGGCCTGGCTACACCTTC	TRBD1	TRBJ1-2	-	TRBV30
CASSQPPPGGANGYTF	TGTGCCAGCAGCCAACCGCCCCCAGGGGGCGCAAACGGCTACACCTTC	TRBD1	TRBJ1-2	-	TRBV3-1
CASSLRGGPNYEQYF	TGTGCCAGCAGTTTAAGGGGGGGCCCCAACTACGAGCAGTACTTC	-	TRBJ2-7	-	TRBV28
CASSPPPGGVNEQFF	TGTGCCAGTAGTCCTCCCCCGGGGGGGGTCAATGAGCAGTTCTTC	TRBD2	TRBJ2-1	-	TRBV19
CASSGGPTTSYNEQFF	TGTGCCAGCAGTGGGGGACCGACGACCTCCTACAATGAGCAGTTCTTC	-	TRBJ2-1	-	TRBV6-1
CATSRRTGGTDEQYF	TGTGCCACCAGCAGAAGGACAGGGGGTACGGACGAGCAGTACTTC	TRBD1	TRBJ2-7	-	TRBV15
CASSLPLAGTDTQYF	TGTGCCAGCAGCTTACCACTAGCGGGCACAGATACGCAGTATTTT	TRBD2	TRBJ2-3	-	TRBV7-9
CSVVIGTPNYEQYF	TGCAGCGTTGTTATCGGGACCCCGAACTACGAGCAGTACTTC	-	TRBJ2-7	-	TRBV29-1
CAWSVRGGSQETQYF	TGTGCCTGGAGTGTACGAGGGGGGAGCCAAGAGACCCAGTACTTC	-	TRBJ2-5	-	TRBV30
CASSLGSDTQYF	TGCGCAAGCAGCTTGGGCTCAGATACGCAGTATTTT	-	TRBJ2-3	-	TRBV5-1
CASSLLQSSYNEQFF	TGTGCCAGCAGCTTACTCCAAAGCTCCTACAATGAGCAGTTCTTC	-	TRBJ2-1	-	TRBV7-9
CASKPGQLNTEAFF	TGTGCCAGCAAGCCCGGACAGTTGAACACTGAAGCTTTCTTT	-	TRBJ1-1	-	TRBV2
CSASVGGVNTQYF	TGCAGCGCTTCTGTGGGGGGGGTAAATACGCAGTATTTT	TRBD2	TRBJ2-3	-	TRBV29-1
CAWSGLPVGQYF	TGTGCCTGGAGTGGGTTGCCGGTCGGGCAGTACTTC	-	TRBJ2-7	-	TRBV30